What follows is one T cell receptor (beta chain) and its context. Its antigen is still unknown. The sample is drawn from a study of PD-1 blockade in mismatch repair-deficient tumors. Profiled with immunoSEQ multiplex PCR; TCRdb holds only in-frame clones, not every one. The sample has some 120,000 clones; 88% are singletons. All patients were mismatch repair deficient, assessed by either PCR or immunohistochemistry. A few pembrolizumab responders had their TCRs sequenced. The CDR3 loop spans 15 amino acids. The V end lost 3 bases, the J end lost 5 bases, and 14 bases lay between the germline ends. Germline V lookup: CDR1 MDHEN, CDR2 SYDVKM. Study-wide results and limits: After pembrolizumab, tumor-resident clones rose rapidly, then generally contracted before radiologic responses.

The V gene is TRBV28, the J gene TRBJ2-1; tentative D call: TRBD2 (5 bases). This clonotype was sampled from an adult with mismatch repair-deficient cancer. This specimen consisted of peripheral blood, obtained about 17 months after starting pembrolizumab. The CDR3 DNA reads as TGTGCCAGCAGTTTTGGGCCTAGCAGACACAATGAGCAGTTCTTC. Protein: CASSFGPSRHNEQFF.